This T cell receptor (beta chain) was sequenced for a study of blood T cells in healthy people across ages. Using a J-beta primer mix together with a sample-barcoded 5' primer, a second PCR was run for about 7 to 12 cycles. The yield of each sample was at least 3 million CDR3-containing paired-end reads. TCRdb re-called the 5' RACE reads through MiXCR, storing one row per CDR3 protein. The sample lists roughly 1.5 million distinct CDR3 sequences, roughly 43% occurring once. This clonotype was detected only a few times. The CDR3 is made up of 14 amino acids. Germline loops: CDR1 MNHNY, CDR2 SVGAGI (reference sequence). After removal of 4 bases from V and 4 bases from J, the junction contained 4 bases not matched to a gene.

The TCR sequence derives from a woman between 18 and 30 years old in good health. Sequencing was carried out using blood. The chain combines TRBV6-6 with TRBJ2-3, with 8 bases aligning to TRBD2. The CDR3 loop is CASSSRTSPDTQYF. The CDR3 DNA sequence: TGTGCCAGCAGTTCAAGGACTAGCCCAGATACGCAGTATTTT.